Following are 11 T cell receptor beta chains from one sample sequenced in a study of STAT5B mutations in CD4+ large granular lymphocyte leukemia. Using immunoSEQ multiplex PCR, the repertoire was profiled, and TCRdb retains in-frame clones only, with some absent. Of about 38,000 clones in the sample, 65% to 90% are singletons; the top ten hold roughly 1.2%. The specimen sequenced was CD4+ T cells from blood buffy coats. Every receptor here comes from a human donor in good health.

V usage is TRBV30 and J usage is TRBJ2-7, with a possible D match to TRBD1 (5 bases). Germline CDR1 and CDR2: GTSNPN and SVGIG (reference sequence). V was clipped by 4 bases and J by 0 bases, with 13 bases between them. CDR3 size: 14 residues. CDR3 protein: CAWNKPRVSYEQYF. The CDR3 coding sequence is TGTGCCTGGAATAAACCCAGGGTCTCCTACGAGCAGTACTTC.

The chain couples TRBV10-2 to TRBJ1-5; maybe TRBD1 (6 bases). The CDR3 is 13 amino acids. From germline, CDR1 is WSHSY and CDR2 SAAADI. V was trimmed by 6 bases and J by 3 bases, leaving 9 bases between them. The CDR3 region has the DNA TGCGCCAGCAGCCGGGACAACAATCAGCCCCAGCATTTT. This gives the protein CASSRDNNQPQHF.

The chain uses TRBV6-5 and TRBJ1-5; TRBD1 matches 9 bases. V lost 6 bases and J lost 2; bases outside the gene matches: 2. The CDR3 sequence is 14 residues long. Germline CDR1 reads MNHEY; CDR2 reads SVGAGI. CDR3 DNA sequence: TGTGCCAGCAGCCGACAGGGGGGCAATCAGCCCCAGCATTTT. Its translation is CASSRQGGNQPQHF.

Written as DNA, the CDR3 is TGCGCCAGCAGCGAAGGTGTCGAGCAGTACTTC. Translating it yields CASSEGVEQYF. The rearrangement links TRBV5-1 to TRBJ2-7; no definite D call. This CDR3 region has 11 residues. Germline CDR1 reads SGHRS; CDR2 reads YFSETQ. The ends were cut back, 4 bases at V and 6 bases at J, with 8 bases in the middle.

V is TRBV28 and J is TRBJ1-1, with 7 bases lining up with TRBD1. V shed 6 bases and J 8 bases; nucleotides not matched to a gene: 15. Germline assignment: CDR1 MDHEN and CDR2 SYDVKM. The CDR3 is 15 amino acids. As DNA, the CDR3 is TGTGCCAGCAGCAAACCCCCGACAGGGAGGACGGAAGCTTTCTTT. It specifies CASSKPPTGRTEAFF.

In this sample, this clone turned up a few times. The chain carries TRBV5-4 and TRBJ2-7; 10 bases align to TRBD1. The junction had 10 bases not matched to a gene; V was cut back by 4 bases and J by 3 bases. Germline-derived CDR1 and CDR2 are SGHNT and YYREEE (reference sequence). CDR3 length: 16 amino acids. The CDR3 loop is CASSPIPDRGDYEQYF. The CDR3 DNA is TGTGCCAGCAGCCCAATCCCGGACAGGGGGGACTACGAGCAGTACTTC.

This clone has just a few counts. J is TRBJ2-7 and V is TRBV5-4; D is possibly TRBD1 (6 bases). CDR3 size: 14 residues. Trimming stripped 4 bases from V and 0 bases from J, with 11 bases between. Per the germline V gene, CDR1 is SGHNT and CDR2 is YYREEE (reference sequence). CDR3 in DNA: TGTGCCAGCAGCATACAGGGTTACTCCTACGAGCAGTACTTC. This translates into CASSIQGYSYEQYF.

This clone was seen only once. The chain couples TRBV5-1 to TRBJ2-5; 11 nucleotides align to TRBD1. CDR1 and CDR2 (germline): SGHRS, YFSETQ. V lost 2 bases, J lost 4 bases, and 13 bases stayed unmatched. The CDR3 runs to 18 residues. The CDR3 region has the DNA TGCGCCAGCAGCTTCGGGGACAGGGGGTTCGGGGGCCCAGAGACCCAGTACTTC. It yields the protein CASSFGDRGFGGPETQYF.

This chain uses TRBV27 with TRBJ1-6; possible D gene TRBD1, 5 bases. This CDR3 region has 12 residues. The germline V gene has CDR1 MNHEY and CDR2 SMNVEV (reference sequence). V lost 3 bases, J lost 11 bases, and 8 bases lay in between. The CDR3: CASSFWGAPLHF. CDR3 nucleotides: TGTGCCAGCAGTTTCTGGGGCGCACCCCTCCACTTT.

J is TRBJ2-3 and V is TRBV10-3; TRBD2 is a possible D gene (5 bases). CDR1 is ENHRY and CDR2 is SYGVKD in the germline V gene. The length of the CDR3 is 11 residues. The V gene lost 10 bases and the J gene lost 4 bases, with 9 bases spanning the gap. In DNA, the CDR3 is TGTGCCACCGGAGGATCAGATACGCAGTATTTT. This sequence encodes CATGGSDTQYF.

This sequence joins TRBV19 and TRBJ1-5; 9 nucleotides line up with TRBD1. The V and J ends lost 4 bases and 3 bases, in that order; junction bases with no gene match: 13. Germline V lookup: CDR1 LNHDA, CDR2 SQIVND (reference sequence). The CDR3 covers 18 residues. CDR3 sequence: CASSNTPSGTGINQPQHF. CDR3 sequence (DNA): TGTGCCAGTAGTAATACTCCTTCCGGGACAGGGATCAATCAGCCCCAGCATTTT. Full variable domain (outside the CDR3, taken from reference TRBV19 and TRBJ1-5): DGGITQSPKYLFRKEGQNVTLSCEQNLNHDAMYWYRQDPGQGLRLIYYSQIVNDFQKGDIAEGYSVSREKKESFPLTVTSAQKNPTAFYLCASSNTPSGTGINQPQHFGDGTRLSIL.